The sequence of this TCR beta chain was determined in a study of blood T cells in healthy people across ages. Study background: About one barcoded beta molecule per two T cells came from capture by template switching.

Isolation per sample recovered at least 7 million PBMCs. The CDR3 sequence is 15 residues long. Germline CDR1 reads SGHNT; CDR2 reads YENEEA. Then a second PCR, running roughly 6 to 12 cycles, was carried out with a sample-barcoded 5' primer and a J-beta primer mix. Every cDNA was tagged by a template-switch adaptor with 12 random nucleotides. TCRdb ran MiXCR on the 5' RACE reads and lists one entry per CDR3 protein. In the table there are over a million distinct CDR3 sequences, 42% of which are singletons. The sample was blood. The chain combines TRBV11-3 with TRBJ2-1, with D tentatively TRBD1 (6 bases). Near its end, the DNA agrees better with TRBJ2-7, so the J call may be wrong. This receptor was taken from a woman between 18 and 29 years old in good health. The CDR3 nucleotides read TGTGCCAGCAGCTTAGGGACAGAGTTCTACAATGAGCAGTACTTC. This sequence encodes CASSLGTEFYNEQYF.